Presented here are 2 T cell receptor beta chains from one specimen sequenced in a study of CD8 T cells in ankylosing spondylitis. TCRdb ran MiXCR on the 5' RACE reads and lists one entry per CDR3 protein. The sample shows about 24,000 distinct CDR3 sequences, about 17% of them seen only once. The specimen was blood. The receptor source for this set is a male donor with ankylosing spondylitis or in good health (not recorded which).

In this sample, this clonotype turned up many times. The chain combines TRBV30 with TRBJ2-1; 8 positions match TRBD2. V dropped 1 base and J dropped 0; count of bases not matched to a gene: 5. Germline CDR1 and CDR2: GTSNPN and SVGIG (reference sequence). CDR3 length: 16 amino acids. In DNA form, the CDR3 reads TGTGCCTGGAGTGCCCCCGCGGGGGGCTCCTACAATGAGCAGTTCTTC. Encoded protein: CAWSAPAGGSYNEQFF.

This clonotype was recorded at least ten times. The genes are TRBV13 and TRBJ1-1, with D possibly matching TRBD1 (5 bases). The V and J ends lost 5 bases and 5 bases respectively, with 12 bases between them. The germline gives CDR1 PRHDT, CDR2 FYEKMQ (reference sequence). There are 13 residues in the CDR3. CDR3 sequence: CASSTRRGTEAFF. The CDR3 nucleotides are TGTGCCAGCAGCACCAGGCGGGGGACTGAAGCTTTCTTT. Based on the CDR3 plus reference TRBV13 and TRBJ1-1, the full variable domain is AAGVIQSPRHLIKEKRETATLKCYPIPRHDTVYWYQQGPGQDPQFLISFYEKMQSDKGSIPDRFSAQQFSDYHSELNMSSLELGDSALYFCASSTRRGTEAFFGQGTRLTVV.